The 32 T cell receptor beta chains reported below all come from one sample, sequenced in a study of cytomegalovirus exposure and HLA in healthy donors. In the PCR, 60 Vbeta and 13 Jbeta primers were used. Profiling relied on immunoSEQ multiplex PCR, and the TCRdb table lists in-frame clones only, not all of them. The sample table includes tens of thousands of clones. Sequenced material: PBMCs. The receptors here all came from a woman between 35 and 50 years old in good health and CMV-seropositive.

The rearrangement joins TRBV5-8 to TRBJ2-3; D gene unclear. There are 15 residues in the CDR3. Between the trimmed V and J ends, which lost 1 base and 1 base, there was a span of 10 bases. CDR1 is SGHTS, CDR2 YDEGEE, per germline. The CDR3 loop is CASSLRAPGTDTQYF. Written as DNA, the CDR3 is TGTGCCAGCAGCTTGCGAGCACCCGGCACAGATACGCAGTATTTT.

The chain uses TRBV30 and TRBJ1-1; TRBD1 matches at 10 bases. CDR1 and CDR2 (germline): GTSNPN, SVGIG (reference sequence). The CDR3 is 16 amino acids. The V gene end was trimmed by 2 bases and the J gene end by 5 bases; junction bases not matched to a gene: 11. The CDR3 loop is CAWSPPPTGGKTEAFF. The CDR3 region has the DNA TGTGCCTGGAGTCCTCCCCCGACAGGGGGCAAAACTGAAGCTTTCTTT.

This rearrangement joins TRBV5-6 to TRBJ2-5; 8 bases align to TRBD1. V dropped 0 bases and J dropped 4; count of bases not matched to a gene: 5. This CDR3 is 15 amino acids long. Germline values: CDR1 SGHDT, CDR2 YYEEEE. DNA for the CDR3: TGTGCCAGCAGCTTGGACAGGGGGTGGGGAGAGACCCAGTACTTC. Encoded protein: CASSLDRGWGETQYF. The whole variable domain, remainder taken from reference TRBV5-6 and TRBJ2-5, is DAGVTQSPTHLIKTRGQQVTLRCSPKSGHDTVSWYQQALGQGPQFIFQYYEEEERQRGNFPDRFSGHQFPNYSSELNVNALLLGDSALYLCASSLDRGWGETQYFGPGTRLLVL.

The CDR3 loop is CASIPRGGRPSEQYF. CDR3 DNA: TGTGCCAGCATCCCAAGGGGAGGGCGGCCTTCCGAGCAGTACTTC. This sequence joins TRBV6-5 and TRBJ2-7; 7 bases align to TRBD2. The junction had 15 bases not matched to a gene; V was cut back by 7 bases and J by 6 bases. The CDR3 extends over 15 amino acids. Germline V CDR1 and CDR2: MNHEY, SVGAGI.

The rearrangement links TRBV5-1 to TRBJ2-2; perhaps TRBD1 as D (5 bases). Per the germline V gene, CDR1 is SGHRS and CDR2 is YFSETQ. The CDR3 is made up of 14 amino acids. Trimming removed 2 bases from V and 4 bases from J, with 9 bases in between. Here the CDR3 reads CASSLGVTTGELFF. In DNA form, the CDR3 reads TGCGCCAGCAGCTTAGGGGTCACCACCGGGGAGCTGTTTTTT.

The V gene is TRBV23-1, the J gene TRBJ2-7, with TRBD1 matching 7 bases. TRBV23-1 carries the ORF label, with uncertain function. After removal of 6 bases from V and 1 base from J, the junction contained 6 bases not matched to a gene. There are 14 residues in the CDR3. Written as DNA, the CDR3 is TGCGCCAGCAGAAGACCGGGACAGTCCTACGAGCAGTACTTC. Amino acids: CASRRPGQSYEQYF.

The chain combines TRBV29-1 with TRBJ1-2; D is ambiguous. This CDR3 contains 13 residues. V was cut by 0 bases and J by 4 bases, with 9 bases left in between. Germline CDR1 SQVTM, CDR2 ANQGSEA. The CDR3 coding sequence is TGCAGCGTTGAAGATACGGCGGCCTATGGCTACACCTTC. Protein sequence: CSVEDTAAYGYTF.

The chain recombines TRBV28 with TRBJ1-1; D not resolved. CDR1 and CDR2 from the germline V gene are MDHEN and SYDVKM. Trimming took off 5 bases at V and 1 base at J, with 11 bases between the two ends. This CDR3 has 14 residues. This CDR3 is CASSPGSRNTEAFF. The CDR3 DNA sequence: TGTGCCAGCAGTCCGGGATCCCGGAACACTGAAGCTTTCTTT.

The chain combines TRBV28 with TRBJ2-1, with 11 bases that match TRBD1. Germline trimming cut 5 bases from V and 7 bases from J; bases unmatched to any gene: 4. The length of the CDR3 is 14 residues. Germline values: CDR1 MDHEN, CDR2 SYDVKM. This CDR3 is CASSTGTGGNEQFF. Written as DNA, the CDR3 is TGTGCCAGCAGTACCGGGACAGGGGGGAATGAGCAGTTCTTC.

The chain carries TRBV10-2 and TRBJ1-5; weak D call: TRBD1 (5 bases). Germline V CDR1 and CDR2: WSHSY, SAAADI. Trimming cost V 1 base and J 2 bases, with 9 bases left between them. There are 15 residues in the CDR3. CDR3 coding DNA: TGCGCCAGCAGTGAGTGGACAATTGGCAATCAGCCCCAGCATTTT. As protein: CASSEWTIGNQPQHF.

The chain has TRBV5-1 and TRBJ2-7, with 10 bases that match TRBD1. The V gene end was trimmed by 8 bases and the J gene end by 6 bases; junction bases not matched to a gene: 11. This CDR3 spans 14 amino acids. Germline V gene lookup returns CDR1 SGHRS and CDR2 YFSETQ. The CDR3 loop is CASRGTGARGEQYF. The DNA for the CDR3 is TGCGCCAGTAGAGGGACAGGGGCGCGAGGCGAGCAGTACTTC.

J is TRBJ2-7 and V is TRBV11-2; 11 bases map to TRBD2. Germline lookup yields CDR1 SGHAT and CDR2 FQNNGV. The CDR3 runs to 15 residues. The ends lost 5 bases at V and 2 bases at J; junction bases unmatched: 5. The CDR3 sequence is CASSISGGAPYEQYF. DNA for the CDR3: TGTGCCAGCAGCATTAGCGGGGGGGCCCCCTACGAGCAGTACTTC.

This sequence joins TRBV9 and TRBJ1-2, with 9 bases aligning to TRBD1. The CDR3 is 16 amino acids. After removal of 4 bases from V and 8 bases from J, the junction contained 15 bases not matched to a gene. The germline gives CDR1 SGDLS, CDR2 YYNGEE. CDR3 DNA sequence: TGTGCCAGCAGCCTTAGCTCCCGGACAGGGGTTGGCGGCTACACCTTC. Residues: CASSLSSRTGVGGYTF.

The chain recombines TRBV29-1 with TRBJ2-3; D might be TRBD2 (6 bases). Between the trimmed V and J ends, which lost 3 bases and 5 bases, there was a span of 21 bases. The germline V gene encodes CDR1 SQVTM and CDR2 ANQGSEA. There are 16 residues in the CDR3. The CDR3 sequence: CSVEAPGLSPVDTQYF. The CDR3 DNA reads as TGCAGCGTTGAGGCGCCGGGACTCTCCCCCGTAGATACGCAGTATTTT.

This rearrangement joins TRBV6-6 to TRBJ2-7; 10 positions match TRBD2. This CDR3 comprises 14 residues. V shed 5 bases and J 7 bases; nucleotides not matched to a gene: 8. Germline-derived CDR1 and CDR2 are MNHNY and SVGAGI (reference sequence). CDR3 sequence: CASSRGLAEQEQYF. The DNA of the CDR3 is TGTGCCAGCAGTAGAGGACTAGCGGAACAGGAGCAGTACTTC.

The chain employs TRBV2 and TRBJ2-1; TRBD2 might be the D (5 bases). The V end lost 7 bases, the J end lost 5 bases, and 15 bases lay between the germline ends. The CDR3 is made up of 14 amino acids. Germline V gives CDR1 SNHLY, CDR2 FYNNEI. The CDR3, as DNA: TGTGCCAGCACCGGGAATGTATTGAACAATGAGCAGTTCTTC. Its translation is CASTGNVLNNEQFF.

On this clone itself: The sample has other DNA sequences that encode this CDR3 too. The chain is built from TRBV7-9 and TRBJ1-1; TRBD1 agrees at 10 bases. Per germline, CDR1 SEHNR and CDR2 FQNEAQ (reference sequence). Trimming at V came to 5 bases and at J to 3 bases, leaving 3 bases not matched to a gene. CDR3 length equals 14 residues. In nucleotides, the CDR3 is TGTGCCAGCAGCCTCGGACAGGGGGACACTGAAGCTTTCTTT. The encoded protein is CASSLGQGDTEAFF.

The chain joins TRBV7-9 to TRBJ2-7, with D hard to call. Trimming left V 4 bases short and J 2 bases short, with 15 bases between. This CDR3 comprises 15 residues. CDR1 is SEHNR, CDR2 FQNEAQ, per germline (reference sequence). The CDR3 DNA follows: TGTGCCAGCAGCTCCCTGACTCAGCAAACCTACGAGCAGTACTTC. Its translation: CASSSLTQQTYEQYF.

This chain joins TRBV5-1 and TRBJ2-1; the D gene is possibly TRBD2 (6 bases). The germline V and J ends were trimmed by 5 bases and 6 bases, with 24 bases remaining between them. The CDR3 runs 17 residues. In germline, CDR1 is SGHRS, CDR2 YFSETQ. CDR3 coding DNA: TGCGCCAGCAGATTCGCGCCGGGACTGGCCCGGGTCAATGAGCAGTTCTTC. Translating it yields CASRFAPGLARVNEQFF.

The rearrangement links TRBV30 to TRBJ2-7, with D tentatively TRBD2 (5 bases). There are 15 residues in the CDR3. V lost 1 base and J 2 bases, leaving 15 bases between the germline ends. Germline V lookup: CDR1 GTSNPN, CDR2 SVGIG (reference sequence). The CDR3 spells CAWSARSDWAYEQYF. CDR3 nucleotide sequence: TGTGCCTGGAGTGCGCGTAGCGACTGGGCCTACGAGCAGTACTTC.

The chain recombines TRBV7-2 with TRBJ1-2; D gene ambiguous. V was trimmed by 1 base and J by 8 bases, leaving 20 bases between them. Germline loops: CDR1 SGHTA, CDR2 FQGNSA. CDR3 length equals 16 residues. CDR3 sequence reads: CASSLDSQSVGGGYTF. In DNA, the CDR3 is TGTGCCAGCAGCTTAGACTCCCAATCTGTTGGAGGAGGCTACACCTTC.

V and J are TRBV5-1 and TRBJ2-7, with D tentatively TRBD1 (6 bases). CDR1 and CDR2 (germline): SGHRS, YFSETQ. The ends were cut back, 5 bases at V and 5 bases at J, with 11 bases in the middle. CDR3 length: 12 residues. The CDR3 sequence: CASRQNRDEQYF. The CDR3 nucleotides read TGCGCCAGCAGACAGAACAGGGACGAGCAGTACTTC.

CDR3: CASSLGTGGFYEQYF. CDR3 DNA sequence: TGCGCCAGCAGCTTGGGTACAGGGGGATTCTACGAGCAGTACTTC. The rearrangement uses TRBV5-1 and TRBJ2-7; 8 nucleotides match TRBD1. From germline, CDR1 is SGHRS and CDR2 YFSETQ. V trimming: 0 bases; J trimming: 3 bases; junction bases outside the gene matches: 5. The CDR3 contains 15 residues.

The genes are TRBV6-1 and TRBJ2-7; D is perhaps TRBD1 (5 bases). Trimming cost V 5 bases and J 1 base, with 15 bases left between them. The germline V gene encodes CDR1 MNHNS and CDR2 SASEGT. The CDR3 totals 15 residues. CDR3 sequence (DNA): TGTGCCAGCAGTCATTTAGCCAGGGATTCCTACGAGCAGTACTTC. Amino acids: CASSHLARDSYEQYF.

The rearrangement links TRBV18 to TRBJ1-4, with a possible D match to TRBD1 (6 bases). The ends were cut back, 1 base at V and 8 bases at J, with 11 bases in the middle. The CDR3 has 14 residues. The germline V gene has CDR1 KGHSH and CDR2 LQKENI. CDR3 sequence: CASSPRGQGEKLFF. The CDR3 DNA reads TGTGCCAGCTCACCACGGGGGCAGGGGGAAAAACTGTTTTTT.

The chain recombines TRBV14 with TRBJ1-2; 11 bases are shared with TRBD1. This CDR3 comprises 17 residues. Germline CDR1 SGHDN, CDR2 FVKESK. Trimming removed 3 bases from V and 6 bases from J; junction bases left unmatched: 12. CDR3 sequence (DNA): TGTGCCAGCAGCCATCGGACAGGGGGCGCGAATTTAAATGGCTACACCTTC. Translated, it gives CASSHRTGGANLNGYTF.

The chain employs TRBV9 and TRBJ2-1, with 9 bases aligning to TRBD2. From germline, CDR1 is SGDLS and CDR2 YYNGEE. The trim removed 3 bases at V and 4 bases at J, leaving 11 bases unmatched. The CDR3 is 17 residues long. CDR3 nucleotides: TGTGCCAGCAGCGCCTCGGGGCGGGGGGGTTCTTACAATGAGCAGTTCTTC. Protein: CASSASGRGGSYNEQFF.

The V call is TRBV13, the J call TRBJ2-5, with 9 nucleotides matching TRBD2. CDR3 length: 16 residues. Germline V CDR1 and CDR2: PRHDT, FYEKMQ (reference sequence). Trimming cost V 3 bases and J 6 bases; bases outside gene matches: 11. The CDR3 nucleotides are TGTGCCAGCAGCTTGAAGAAGCGGGGGGCCACTCAGACCCAGTACTTC. Translated, it gives CASSLKKRGATQTQYF.

The J gene is TRBJ1-1, the V gene TRBV6-6, with 7 bases aligning to TRBD1. The CDR3 has 14 residues. Trimming took 2 bases from V and 4 from J; bases not matched to a gene: 4. CDR1 is MNHNY, CDR2 SVGAGI, per germline (reference sequence). The CDR3 reads CASSYTGVITEAFF. The DNA for the CDR3 is TGTGCCAGCAGTTACACAGGGGTTATCACTGAAGCTTTCTTT.

The rearrangement uses TRBV6-5 and TRBJ1-1; 8 nucleotides align to TRBD1. V dropped 4 bases and J dropped 1; count of bases not matched to a gene: 5. Per germline, CDR1 MNHEY and CDR2 SVGAGI. This CDR3 has 15 residues. Here the CDR3 DNA reads TGTGCCAGCAGTTCGACCAGGGGGCGGAACACTGAAGCTTTCTTT. The encoded protein is CASSSTRGRNTEAFF.

V usage is TRBV4-3 and J usage is TRBJ2-4; the D gene is possibly TRBD2 (5 bases). Germline V CDR1 and CDR2: LGHNA, YSLEER. The CDR3 consists of 14 residues. V lost 1 base and J lost 8, with 12 bases in between. The DNA for the CDR3 is TGCGCCAGCAGCCAAGGGAGGAATGGCGACATTCAGTACTTC. This translates into CASSQGRNGDIQYF.

The chain recombines TRBV30 with TRBJ1-1; D is perhaps TRBD1 (5 bases). CDR3 size: 12 residues. Deletions cut 4 bases from V and 10 bases from J, with 16 bases between. CDR1 is GTSNPN and CDR2 is SVGIG in the germline V gene (reference sequence). This CDR3 is CAWTLRGFGAFF. CDR3 sequence (DNA): TGTGCCTGGACCCTAAGGGGATTTGGAGCTTTCTTT.